The 14 T cell receptor beta chains given below trace back to one sample, sequenced in a study of T and B cells in COVID-19 patients. BIOMED2 TRB-A/B primer pools were used in multiplex TRB PCR. Each CDR3 protein gets one entry after TCRdb re-called the multiplex PCR reads with MiXCR. This sample yields 650 to 850 distinct CDR3 sequences, of which roughly a fifth are seen a single time; 30% to 35% belongs to the top ten. Each TRB amplification used 250-500 ng of genomic DNA from blood. Sequencing input: blood. Receptor source: a human donor with active COVID-19.

This clonotype is large. V is TRBV27 and J is TRBJ2-1; unclear D gene. This CDR3 comprises 12 residues. Per the germline V gene, CDR1 is MNHEY and CDR2 is SMNVEV (reference sequence). The V gene lost 5 bases and the J gene lost 3 bases, with 5 bases spanning the gap. The CDR3 reads CASSPHYNEQFF. The CDR3 DNA follows: TGTGCCAGCAGTCCACACTACAATGAGCAGTTCTTC.

By sample share, this clonotype is large (0.1 to 1%). V gene TRBV6-5 combines with J gene TRBJ2-5; D not certain. CDR1 and CDR2 from the germline V gene are MNHEY and SVGAGI. Trimming took 6 bases from V and 1 from J, leaving 15 bases between them. There are 15 residues in the CDR3. The CDR3 is CASRDRDGLQETQYF. The CDR3 DNA reads as TGTGCCAGCAGAGACCGCGACGGGCTCCAAGAGACCCAGTACTTC.

This clonotype is categorized as medium-sized. V and J are TRBV5-4 and TRBJ2-5, with 8 bases lining up with TRBD1. Germline V lookup: CDR1 SGHNT, CDR2 YYREEE (reference sequence). The CDR3 covers 16 residues. V lost 3 bases to trimming and J lost 1 base; unmatched junction nucleotides: 8. CDR3 sequence: CASSSTGGRFQETQYF. The CDR3 region has the DNA TGTGCCAGCAGCTCTACAGGGGGTCGGTTCCAAGAGACCCAGTACTTC.

By sample fraction, this clonotype is medium-sized (0.01 to 0.1%). The V call is TRBV24-1, the J call TRBJ1-3; D is unresolved. The CDR3 covers 14 residues. Germline loops: CDR1 KGHDR, CDR2 SFDVKD. V dropped 3 bases and J dropped 0 bases, with 5 bases sitting between them. CDR3 loop: CATSDGLSGNTIYF. In DNA form, the CDR3 reads TGTGCCACCAGTGATGGCCTCTCTGGAAACACCATATATTTT.

This clonotype is judged medium-sized. This chain joins TRBV11-2 and TRBJ2-7; either TRBD1 or TRBD2 may supply D (5 bases each). Germline-derived CDR1 and CDR2 are SGHAT and FQNNGV. The germline V and J ends were trimmed by 1 base and 1 base, with 11 bases remaining between them. The CDR3 contains 15 residues. CDR3 sequence (DNA): TGTGCCAGCAGCTTAGTGGGACCACTATCCTACGAGCAGTACTTC. This encodes CASSLVGPLSYEQYF.

This clonotype is a singleton in its sample. This chain uses TRBV6-5 with TRBJ2-2; either TRBD1 or TRBD2 may fit D (5 bases each). The CDR3 has 13 residues. The V gene's germline CDR1 is MNHEY and CDR2 SVGAGI. Trimming took 6 bases from V and 5 from J, leaving 10 bases between them. CDR3 in DNA: TGTGCCAGCAGCCCCTGGGGGACCGGGGAGCTGTTTTTT. Its protein product is CASSPWGTGELFF.

This clonotype is medium-sized. This chain uses TRBV19 with TRBJ1-5; tentatively, D is TRBD1 (5 bases). CDR1 is LNHDA, CDR2 SQIVND, per germline (reference sequence). This CDR3 comprises 16 residues. The V and J ends lost 7 bases and 0 bases respectively, with 16 bases between them. The CDR3 DNA follows: TGTGCCAGTAACGGGGTGGGGGGGTTTAGCAATCAGCCCCAGCATTTT. Protein sequence: CASNGVGGFSNQPQHF. The full variable domain, with the rest looked up from reference TRBV19 and TRBJ1-5, is DGGITQSPKYLFRKEGQNVTLSCEQNLNHDAMYWYRQDPGQGLRLIYYSQIVNDFQKGDIAEGYSVSREKKESFPLTVTSAQKNPTAFYLCASNGVGGFSNQPQHFGDGTRLSIL.

In its sample, this clonotype is medium-sized. The chain recombines TRBV6-1 with TRBJ1-3, with D maybe TRBD1 (6 bases). The V end was cut by 3 bases, the J end by 2 bases, with 14 bases between. CDR1 MNHNS and CDR2 SASEGT come from the germline V gene. This CDR3 has 16 amino acids. CDR3 sequence: CASSELSRGPGNTIYF. The DNA of the CDR3 is TGTGCCAGCAGTGAGTTGTCCAGGGGACCTGGAAACACCATATATTTT.

By sample share, this clonotype is medium-sized. This sequence joins TRBV7-9 and TRBJ2-2, with a weak D call TRBD1 (5 bases). CDR1 and CDR2 (germline): SEHNR, FQNEAQ (reference sequence). The V end lost 5 bases, the J end lost 7 bases, and 20 bases lay between the germline ends. The CDR3 has 16 amino acids. The DNA of the CDR3 is TGTGCCAGCAGCCCGAACCAGGCAGGGAAGGACGGGGAGCTGTTTTTT. It codes for CASSPNQAGKDGELFF.

This clonotype is medium-sized. This rearrangement joins TRBV6-1 to TRBJ1-1, with a possible D match to TRBD1 (6 bases). This CDR3 contains 15 residues. V lost 5 bases to trimming and J lost 1 base, with 14 bases between them. From germline, CDR1 is MNHNS and CDR2 SASEGT. CDR3 amino acids: CASSYSWGANTEAFF. In DNA form, the CDR3 reads TGTGCCAGCAGTTACTCATGGGGGGCGAACACTGAAGCTTTCTTT.

This clonotype is large by share. The chain employs TRBV28 and TRBJ2-1; D gene uncertain. Germline-derived CDR1 and CDR2 are MDHEN and SYDVKM. The CDR3 runs to 18 residues. V was trimmed by 4 bases and J by 2 bases, leaving 21 bases between them. For the CDR3, the DNA is TGTGCCAGCAGTTCTCTCTCTATTGCCCCCCGTACCTACAATGAGCAGTTCTTC. Translating gives CASSSLSIAPRTYNEQFF.

The chain is built from TRBV20-1 and TRBJ2-1; perhaps TRBD2 as D (5 bases). Germline-derived CDR1 and CDR2 are DFQATT and SNEGSKA (reference sequence). The CDR3 is 14 amino acids. V lost 3 bases and J lost 7, with 16 bases in between. CDR3 bases: TGCAGTGCTAGCCCTAGCTGTCGTTGGAATGAGCAGTTCTTC. It encodes CSASPSCRWNEQFF.

This clonotype ranks as medium-sized. The chain combines TRBV7-2 with TRBJ1-5; tentative D call: TRBD1 (5 bases). Germline lookup yields CDR1 SGHTA and CDR2 FQGNSA. V was trimmed by 5 bases and J by 3 bases, leaving 14 bases between them. CDR3 length equals 15 residues. Written as DNA, the CDR3 is TGTGCCAGCAGCCGGGTAGGGGCCACCAATCAGCCCCAGCATTTT. This translates into CASSRVGATNQPQHF.

Sample share makes this clonotype large. The genes are TRBV6-4 and TRBJ2-1; the D gene is possibly TRBD2 (5 bases). Trimming pared 3 bases from V and 8 bases from J, leaving 17 bases between. CDR1 and CDR2 from the germline V gene are MRHNA and SNTAGT. The CDR3 is made up of 15 amino acids. The CDR3 DNA reads as TGTGCCAGCAGTGAGGATTGGGCTAGCAGCGATGAGCAGTTCTTC. It specifies CASSEDWASSDEQFF.